These T cell receptor beta chains were read from a single sample in a study of cytomegalovirus exposure and HLA in healthy donors. TCRdb keeps only in-frame clones here, not all; method: immunoSEQ multiplex PCR. There are about 86,000 clones in the sample; about three quarters occur only once, and approximately 7.8% lies in the top ten. The specimen sequenced was PBMCs. The receptors here all came from a man in his sixties in good health and CMV-seronegative. The CDR3 runs from the conserved cysteine through the conserved F or W.

cdr3_length j_call v_call cdr3_aa
16 TRBJ2-7 TRBV5-1 CASSLGSSGSTDEQYF
16 TRBJ2-3 TRBV7-9 CASSFPTSGSTDTQYF
15 TRBJ1-3 TRBV19 CASSQTGGSGNTIYF
13 TRBJ2-5 TRBV2 CATLLSRGETQYF
13 TRBJ2-1 TRBV2 CASSPPGYNEQFF
14 TRBJ2-1 TRBV19 CATWTSGLSNEQFF
19 TRBJ2-3 TRBV7-8 CASSWMGLGGSSSTDTQYF
16 TRBJ2-1 TRBV11-3 CASSSISGSGYNEQFF
17 TRBJ1-5 TRBV19 CASSMSEGYGGNQPQHF
16 TRBJ2-7 TRBV7-2 CASSVTRDRHSYEQYF
17 TRBJ1-2 TRBV7-2 CASSGTGGLGVNYGYTF
16 TRBJ1-6 TRBV5-4 CASSPYRDRVDSPLHF
15 TRBJ1-1 TRBV29-1 CSVELRQGRMAEAFF
17 TRBJ2-1 TRBV7-9 CASSFMAGGRFENEQFF
15 TRBJ1-3 TRBV27 CASRLRGGSGNTIYF
17 TRBJ1-5 TRBV4-3 CASSQAPMGQGNQPQHF
14 TRBJ1-5 TRBV27 CASKNSTGNQPQHF
13 TRBJ1-6 TRBV30 CTWRSQGNSPLHF
15 TRBJ2-7 TRBV4-3 CASSQESRGFYEQYF
17 TRBJ2-7 TRBV4-3 CASSQGARTGGFYEQYF
16 TRBJ1-4 TRBV4-1 CASSQAGQERGEKLFF
15 TRBJ2-7 TRBV5-1 CASRRVEGPTYEQYF
13 TRBJ2-3 TRBV9 CASSVVQADTQYF
15 TRBJ2-1 TRBV29-1 CSASDSGSIYNEQFF
15 TRBJ2-1 TRBV6-6 CASSDSGADSDEQFF
15 TRBJ2-2 TRBV27 CASSFSGRNTGELFF
15 TRBJ2-2 TRBV11-2 CASSPHVRGTGELFF
15 TRBJ2-5 TRBV19 CASSKEGATQETQYF
15 TRBJ2-7 TRBV16 CASSYLQGSSYEQYF
15 TRBJ1-1 TRBV4-1 CASSPKLQGNTEAFF
13 TRBJ1-2 TRBV2 CASERQTLYGYTF
11 TRBJ2-7 TRBV5-4 CASSRGYEQYF
15 TRBJ2-5 TRBV6-1 CASSEDWDSIETQYF
13 TRBJ1-5 TRBV7-6 CASSTRDLQPQHF
15 TRBJ1-5 TRBV6-5 CASRTDRDPDQPQHF
14 TRBJ1-1 TRBV6-1 CASSEVPAEDKAFF
15 TRBJ2-3 TRBV18 CASSPERDNTDTQYF
15 TRBJ2-2 TRBV12-5 CASGLEGPVGGELFF
16 TRBJ2-1 TRBV4-1 CASSQPTSGLSSEQFF
14 TRBJ2-7 TRBV9 CASSPRFEPYEQYF
13 TRBJ2-5 TRBV6-5 CASSYFGEETQYF
12 TRBJ1-4 TRBV29-1 CSARGSAEKLFF
14 TRBJ2-7 TRBV2 CASSEGQGAGEQYF
14 TRBJ1-2 TRBV6-5 CASRAGQGIYGYTF
15 TRBJ1-6 TRBV6-5 CASTRGGQGHSPLHF
15 TRBJ2-1 TRBV7-2 CASSLMPDFYNEQFF
17 TRBJ2-7 TRBV11-2 CASSLGSSGEGSYEQYF
14 TRBJ2-5 TRBV6-6 CASRPTGGEKTQYF
14 TRBJ2-7 TRBV11-2 CASSVQSGYHEQYF
16 TRBJ2-3 TRBV6-5 CASRSRDRGTFWQQYF
13 TRBJ2-1 TRBV27 CVTASGGGYEQFF
15 TRBJ2-1 TRBV12-5 CASGFVGQGAYEQFF
14 TRBJ2-2 TRBV4-3 CASSQARLTGELFF
14 TRBJ2-2 TRBV5-4 CASTQGWNTGELFF
15 TRBJ2-2 TRBV5-1 CASERQGGQGGELFF
14 TRBJ2-7 TRBV29-1 CSAIPSGSSHEQYF
14 TRBJ1-2 TRBV12-5 CASGLYREVGGYTF
15 TRBJ1-5 TRBV4-1 CASSQDVDKNQPQHF
13 TRBJ2-7 TRBV7-9 CATDGQGKYEQYF